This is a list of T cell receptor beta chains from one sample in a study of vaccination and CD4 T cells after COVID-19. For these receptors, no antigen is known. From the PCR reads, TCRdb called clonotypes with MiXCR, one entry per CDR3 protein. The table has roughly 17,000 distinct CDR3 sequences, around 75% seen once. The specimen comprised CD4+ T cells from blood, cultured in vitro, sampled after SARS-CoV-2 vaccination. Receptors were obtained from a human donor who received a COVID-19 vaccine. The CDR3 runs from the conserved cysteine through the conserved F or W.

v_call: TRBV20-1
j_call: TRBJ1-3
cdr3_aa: CSASGFFSGNTIYF

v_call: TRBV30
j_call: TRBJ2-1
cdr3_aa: CAWKIAGGPYNEQFF

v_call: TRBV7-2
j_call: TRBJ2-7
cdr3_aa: CASSLESGTYEQYF

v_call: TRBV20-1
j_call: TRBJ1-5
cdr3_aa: CSASSGMSNQPQHF

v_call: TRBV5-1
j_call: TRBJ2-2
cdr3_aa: CASSLEGQERGELFF

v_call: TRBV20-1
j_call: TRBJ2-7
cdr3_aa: CSARKYRGSEQYF

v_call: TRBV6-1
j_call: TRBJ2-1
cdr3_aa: CASSPASRGANNEQFF

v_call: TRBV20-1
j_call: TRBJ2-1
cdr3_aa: CSAPSGLPDEQFF

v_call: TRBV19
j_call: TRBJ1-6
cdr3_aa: CASSWGQNNSPLHF

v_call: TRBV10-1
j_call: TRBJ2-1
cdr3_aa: CASSRVTGAAYNEQFF

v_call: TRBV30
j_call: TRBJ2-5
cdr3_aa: CAWGPGGRETQYF

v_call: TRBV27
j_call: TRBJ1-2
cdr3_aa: CASSRYLGQGTQLYGYTF

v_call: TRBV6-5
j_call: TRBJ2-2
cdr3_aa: CASSYRGLRGTGELFF

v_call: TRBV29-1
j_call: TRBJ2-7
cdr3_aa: CSARQGATYEQYF

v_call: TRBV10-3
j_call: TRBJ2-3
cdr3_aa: CAITRTGVRSTDTQYF

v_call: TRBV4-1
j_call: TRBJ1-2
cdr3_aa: CASSQAPGAGGYGYTF

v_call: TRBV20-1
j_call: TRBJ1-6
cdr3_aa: CSARADYNSPLHF

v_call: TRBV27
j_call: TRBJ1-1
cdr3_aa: CASSQWDRGETEAFF

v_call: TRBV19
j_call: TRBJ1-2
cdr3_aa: CASRETAGGYYGYTF